One sample yielded the 22 T cell receptor beta chains listed below, sequenced in a study of blood T cell repertoires in COVID-19. Only in-frame clones appear in the TCRdb table, and some are missing; sequencing was by immunoSEQ multiplex PCR. This repertoire shows about 120,000 clones, around nine tenths found once; its top ten account for 2% to 2.5%. The sequenced sample was peripheral blood. The receptors derive from a woman in her fifties or sixties with acute or convalescent COVID-19.

The chain combines TRBV4-3 with TRBJ1-2, with a tentative D call TRBD1 (5 bases). The CDR3 spans 13 residues. The V end was cut by 4 bases, the J end by 8 bases, with 14 bases between. Germline CDR1 and CDR2: LGHNA and YSLEER. The CDR3 is CASSPRGGDGYTF. The CDR3 DNA reads TGCGCCAGCAGCCCCAGAGGAGGGGACGGCTACACCTTC.

The chain combines TRBV11-2 with TRBJ2-3; D is unclear. The CDR3 contains 12 residues. V was shortened by 5 bases and J by 4 bases, with 7 bases between the two germline ends. Germline V gene sequence: CDR1 SGHAT, CDR2 FQNNGV. CDR3: CASSQVADTQYF. The CDR3 DNA follows: TGTGCCAGCAGCCAGGTCGCAGATACGCAGTATTTT.

The rearrangement joins TRBV7-2 to TRBJ1-1, with a tentative D call TRBD1 (5 bases). Germline-derived CDR1 and CDR2 are SGHTA and FQGNSA. This CDR3 is built from 13 residues. With 4 bases removed from V and 2 bases from J, the gap between germline ends came to 8 bases. The CDR3 here is CASSWTSNTEAFF. CDR3 sequence (DNA): TGTGCCAGCAGCTGGACAAGTAACACTGAAGCTTTCTTT.

The chain recombines TRBV4-1 with TRBJ1-2; TRBD1 might be the D (6 bases). Germline CDR1 is MGHRA and CDR2 is YSYEKL. The CDR3 loop spans 14 amino acids. The germline V and J ends were trimmed by 1 base and 6 bases, with 12 bases remaining between them. The DNA for the CDR3 is TGCGCCAGCAGCCAAGTGGGGGCAGGAAATGGCTACACCTTC. Translation: CASSQVGAGNGYTF.

This clone was detected only once. The chain couples TRBV19 to TRBJ2-7, with D maybe TRBD1 (6 bases). CDR1 LNHDA and CDR2 SQIVND come from the germline V gene (reference sequence). V was shortened by 6 bases and J by 3 bases, with 12 bases between the two germline ends. CDR3 length: 13 amino acids. In DNA, the CDR3 is TGTGCCAGTAGCACAGGGCATCTCTACGAGCAGTACTTC. This gives the protein CASSTGHLYEQYF.

The chain couples TRBV10-3 to TRBJ2-1, with 10 bases fitting TRBD1. V shed 8 bases and J 8 bases; nucleotides not matched to a gene: 12. Germline assignment: CDR1 ENHRY and CDR2 SYGVKD. The CDR3 totals 15 residues. CDR3 in DNA: TGTGCCATCGGAATTCGGACAGGGGGTTTCGATGAGCAGTTCTTC. Protein product: CAIGIRTGGFDEQFF.

This chain links TRBV18 with TRBJ1-1, with a weak D call TRBD1 (5 bases). The CDR3 totals 13 residues. Germline V lookup: CDR1 KGHSH, CDR2 LQKENI. V was pared by 6 bases and J by 3 bases, with 11 bases between. CDR3 loop: CASSGGGDTEAFF. The CDR3 DNA is TGTGCCAGCTCTGGGGGAGGAGACACTGAAGCTTTCTTT.

The V gene is TRBV15, the J gene TRBJ1-2; 11 bases align to TRBD1. The CDR3 extends over 16 amino acids. Germline CDR1 reads LNHNV; CDR2 reads YYDKDF (reference sequence). V was clipped by 4 bases and J by 6 bases; unmatched bases: 10. The CDR3 is CATSISPGQGVDGYTF. The CDR3 nucleotides are TGTGCCACCAGCATCTCACCGGGACAGGGGGTAGATGGCTACACCTTC.

The chain's CDR3 is CASSLGGQPQHF. For the CDR3, the DNA is TGTGCCAGCAGTCTGGGGGGTCAGCCCCAGCATTTT. The chain couples TRBV6-5 to TRBJ1-5; perhaps TRBD1 as D (5 bases). Germline V gives CDR1 MNHEY, CDR2 SVGAGI. Trimming stripped 5 bases from V and 6 bases from J, with 8 bases between. The CDR3 totals 12 residues.

The chain recombines TRBV18 with TRBJ1-4; no clear D gene. V was clipped by 3 bases and J by 6 bases, with 8 bases between them. Germline V gene lookup returns CDR1 KGHSH and CDR2 LQKENI. CDR3 length equals 13 residues. The CDR3 DNA reads as TGTGCCAGCTCACCCCTCGAGGATGAAAAACTGTTTTTT. It is translated as CASSPLEDEKLFF. Supplemented by reference TRBV18 and TRBJ1-4, the full variable domain reads NAGVMQNPRHLVRRRGQEARLRCSPMKGHSHVYWYRQLPEEGLKFMVYLQKENIIDESGMPKERFSAEFPKEGPSILRIQQVVRGDSAAYFCASSPLEDEKLFFGSGTQLSVL.

This clone turned up a few times. The rearrangement uses TRBV10-1 and TRBJ1-1; D possibly corresponds to TRBD1 (6 bases). Germline V gene lookup returns CDR1 WNHNN and CDR2 SYGVQD (reference sequence). CDR3 length equals 13 residues. V was pared by 7 bases and J by 4 bases, with 13 bases between. CDR3 sequence: CASKQGSGTEAFF. DNA for the CDR3: TGCGCCAGCAAACAGGGATCTGGCACTGAAGCTTTCTTT.

The chain joins TRBV10-3 to TRBJ1-2; 7 bases agree with TRBD1. This CDR3 has 10 amino acids. With 8 bases clipped from V and 7 bases from J, the junction kept 1 base outside the gene matches. Germline V gene lookup returns CDR1 ENHRY and CDR2 SYGVKD. CDR3: CAIGTAGYTF. The CDR3 DNA reads as TGTGCCATCGGGACAGCTGGCTACACCTTC.

V gene TRBV7-9 combines with J gene TRBJ1-5; TRBD1 might be the D (6 bases). Germline CDR1 and CDR2: SEHNR and FQNEAQ (reference sequence). This CDR3 contains 14 residues. V was cut by 5 bases and J by 4 bases, with 12 bases left in between. The CDR3 bases are TGTGCCAGCAGCCAGGCAGGGGCAAATCAGCCCCAGCATTTT. Its translation is CASSQAGANQPQHF.

This clone came up a few times. The CDR3 DNA is TGTGCCAGCTCTAGGGGCACCGGGGAGCTGTTTTTT. Encoded protein: CASSRGTGELFF. The gene calls are TRBV3-1 (or the pseudogene TRBV3-2) and TRBJ2-2; D is possibly TRBD1 (5 bases). The CDR3 runs 12 residues. Germline CDR1 and CDR2: LGHDT and YNNKEL (reference sequence). Trimming left V 8 bases short and J 4 bases short, with 8 bases between.

The V and J genes are TRBV7-8 and TRBJ1-1, with D hard to call. The length of the CDR3 is 16 residues. V lost 5 bases to trimming and J lost 0 bases, with 16 bases between them. The V gene's germline CDR1 is SGHVS and CDR2 FQNEAQ. This chain's CDR3 is CASSLPGREMNTEAFF. DNA of the CDR3: TGTGCCAGCAGCCTCCCTGGGAGGGAAATGAACACTGAAGCTTTCTTT.

This clone came up a few times. The chain combines TRBV6-5 with TRBJ1-1; D may be TRBD1 (5 bases). The CDR3 has 13 amino acids. Germline values: CDR1 MNHEY, CDR2 SVGAGI. The V end lost 1 base, the J end lost 5 bases, and 8 bases lay between the germline ends. DNA for the CDR3: TGTGCCAGCAGTTACTTCGGGGGGACTGAAGCTTTCTTT. Amino acids: CASSYFGGTEAFF.

This chain uses TRBV6-5 with TRBJ1-3; perhaps TRBD1 as D (5 bases). With 0 bases removed from V and 4 bases from J, the gap between germline ends came to 10 bases. The germline V gene has CDR1 MNHEY and CDR2 SVGAGI. The CDR3 totals 15 residues. The CDR3: CASSYSKSGGNTIYF. CDR3 bases: TGTGCCAGCAGTTACTCGAAGTCAGGGGGAAACACCATATATTTT.

This clone was seen a handful of times. The gene calls are TRBV19 and TRBJ1-3; D is uncertain. V dropped 3 bases and J dropped 4 bases, with 10 bases sitting between them. CDR1 is LNHDA and CDR2 is SQIVND in the germline V gene (reference sequence). This CDR3 region has 14 residues. Here the CDR3 reads CASSIPGWGNTIYF. The CDR3 DNA follows: TGTGCCAGTAGTATTCCGGGGTGGGGAAACACCATATATTTT.

The genes are TRBV2 and TRBJ2-3; D is ambiguous. The CDR3 spans 15 residues. Trimming left V 4 bases short and J 0 bases short, with 11 bases between. Germline CDR1 SNHLY, CDR2 FYNNEI. The DNA of the CDR3 is TGTGCCAGCAGTGTAGGTAGTAGCAGCACAGATACGCAGTATTTT. This gives the protein CASSVGSSSTDTQYF.

The genes are TRBV7-6 and TRBJ2-2, with a tentative D call TRBD2 (6 bases). V was clipped by 10 bases and J by 1 base, with 13 bases between them. Per the germline V gene, CDR1 is SGHVS and CDR2 is FNYEAQ. The length of the CDR3 is 14 residues. The CDR3 region has the DNA TGTGCCACCGCGGGGCGGATGAACACCGGGGAGCTGTTTTTT. It translates to CATAGRMNTGELFF.

V usage is TRBV27 and J usage is TRBJ1-2; D unresolved. This CDR3 has 12 amino acids. Germline V gene sequence: CDR1 MNHEY, CDR2 SMNVEV (reference sequence). V lost 8 bases and J lost 4, with 11 bases in between. The CDR3 sequence is CASGFYAYGYTF. In nucleotides, the CDR3 is TGTGCCAGCGGCTTTTATGCCTATGGCTACACCTTC.

This clone was observed a handful of times. The chain joins TRBV28 to TRBJ2-2; unclear D gene. The germline V gene has CDR1 MDHEN and CDR2 SYDVKM. The CDR3 is 13 amino acids. Between the trimmed V and J ends, which lost 4 bases and 0 bases, there was a span of 3 bases. CDR3 nucleotides: TGTGCCAGCAGTTCTACGAACACCGGGGAGCTGTTTTTT. Protein product: CASSSTNTGELFF.